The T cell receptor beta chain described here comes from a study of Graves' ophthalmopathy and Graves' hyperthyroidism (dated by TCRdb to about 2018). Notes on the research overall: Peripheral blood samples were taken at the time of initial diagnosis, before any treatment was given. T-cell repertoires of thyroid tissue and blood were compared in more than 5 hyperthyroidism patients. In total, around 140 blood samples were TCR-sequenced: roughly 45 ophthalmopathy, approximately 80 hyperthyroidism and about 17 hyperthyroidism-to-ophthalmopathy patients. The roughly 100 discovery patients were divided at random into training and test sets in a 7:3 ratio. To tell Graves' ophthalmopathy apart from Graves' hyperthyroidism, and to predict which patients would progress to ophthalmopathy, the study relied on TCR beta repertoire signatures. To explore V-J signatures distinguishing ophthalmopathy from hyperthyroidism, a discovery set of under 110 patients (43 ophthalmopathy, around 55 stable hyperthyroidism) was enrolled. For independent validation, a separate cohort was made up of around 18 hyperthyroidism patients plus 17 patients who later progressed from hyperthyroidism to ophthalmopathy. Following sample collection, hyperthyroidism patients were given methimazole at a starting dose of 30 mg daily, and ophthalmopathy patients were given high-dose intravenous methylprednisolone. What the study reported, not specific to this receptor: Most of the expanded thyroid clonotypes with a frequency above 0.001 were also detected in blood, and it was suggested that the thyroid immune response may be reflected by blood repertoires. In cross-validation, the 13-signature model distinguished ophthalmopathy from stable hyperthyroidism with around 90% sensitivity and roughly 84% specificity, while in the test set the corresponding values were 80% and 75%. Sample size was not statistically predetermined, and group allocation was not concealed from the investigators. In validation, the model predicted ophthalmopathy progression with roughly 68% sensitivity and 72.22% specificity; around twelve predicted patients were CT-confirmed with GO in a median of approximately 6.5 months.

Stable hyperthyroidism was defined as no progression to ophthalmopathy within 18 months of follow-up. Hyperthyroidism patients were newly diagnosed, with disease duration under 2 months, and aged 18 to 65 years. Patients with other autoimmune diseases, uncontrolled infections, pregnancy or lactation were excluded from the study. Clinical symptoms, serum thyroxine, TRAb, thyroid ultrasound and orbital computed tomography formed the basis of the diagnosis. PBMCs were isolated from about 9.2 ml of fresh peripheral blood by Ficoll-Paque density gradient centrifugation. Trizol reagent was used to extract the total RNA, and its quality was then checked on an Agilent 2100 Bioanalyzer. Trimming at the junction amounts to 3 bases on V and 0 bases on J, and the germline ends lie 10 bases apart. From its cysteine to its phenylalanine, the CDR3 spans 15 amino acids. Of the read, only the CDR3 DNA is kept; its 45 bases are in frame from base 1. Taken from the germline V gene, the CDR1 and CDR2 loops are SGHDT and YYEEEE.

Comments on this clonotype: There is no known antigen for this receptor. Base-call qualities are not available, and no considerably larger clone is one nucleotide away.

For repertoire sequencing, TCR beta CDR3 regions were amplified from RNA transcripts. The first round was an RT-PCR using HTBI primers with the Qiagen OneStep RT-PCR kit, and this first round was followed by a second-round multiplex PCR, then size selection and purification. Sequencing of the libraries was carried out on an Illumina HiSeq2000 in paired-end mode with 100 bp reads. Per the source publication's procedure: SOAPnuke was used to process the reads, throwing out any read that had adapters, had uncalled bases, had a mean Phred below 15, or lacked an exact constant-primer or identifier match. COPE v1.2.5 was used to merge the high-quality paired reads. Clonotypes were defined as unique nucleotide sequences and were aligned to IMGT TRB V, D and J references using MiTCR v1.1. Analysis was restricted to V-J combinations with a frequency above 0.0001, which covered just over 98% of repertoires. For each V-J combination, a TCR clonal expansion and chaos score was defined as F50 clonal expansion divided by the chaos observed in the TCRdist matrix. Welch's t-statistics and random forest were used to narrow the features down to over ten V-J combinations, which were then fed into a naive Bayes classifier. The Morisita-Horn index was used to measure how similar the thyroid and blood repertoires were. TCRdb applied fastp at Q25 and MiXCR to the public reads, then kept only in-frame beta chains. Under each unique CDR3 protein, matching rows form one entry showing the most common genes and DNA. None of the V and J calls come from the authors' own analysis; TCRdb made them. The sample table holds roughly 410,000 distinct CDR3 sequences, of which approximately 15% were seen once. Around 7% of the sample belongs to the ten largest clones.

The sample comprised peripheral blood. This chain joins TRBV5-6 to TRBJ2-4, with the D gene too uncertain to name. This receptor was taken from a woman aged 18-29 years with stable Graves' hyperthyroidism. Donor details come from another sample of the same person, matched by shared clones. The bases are TGTGCCAGCAGCTACCTACGGCTAGCCAAAAACATTCAGTACTTC. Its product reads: CASSYLRLAKNIQYF.